The entry below gives a single T cell receptor (beta chain) sequence along with its context. This receptor's antigen is unknown. Base qualities were left out, and no much larger clone turns up one base away. The data originate from a study of blood T cell repertoires in COVID-19 (dated by TCRdb to 2019 to 2021). The study in broad terms: Samples covering the acute and convalescent phases of COVID-19 were provided by collaborators in the United States, Italy and Spain. The material from the prospective study consisted of cDNA or gDNA derived from T cells, B-cell-depleted T cells, or PBMCs. Subjects who had been exposed to COVID-19, were actively infected with it, or had recovered from it provided the deeply sampled blood TCRbeta repertoires that made up the dataset. The repertoires were released in a freely available public database intended as a resource for research on the immune response to SARS-CoV-2. The samples were drawn from two sources: the first 160 participants of the ongoing ImmuneRACE study, and over 950 subjects contributed by 6 global collaborators. A de-identified subject ID, COVID-19 status, age in years and sex were almost always included in the sample metadata. Where HLA class I and class II types were available, the types were taken from metadata supplied by the sample provider, not from assay-based typing.

From the germline V gene, CDR1 is SNHLY and CDR2 is FYNNEI. Ends trimmed: V by 4 bases, J by 2 bases; bases unmatched to a gene: 9. Spanning cysteine to phenylalanine, the CDR3 consists of 20 amino acids. Only CDR3 DNA remains: 60 bases, in frame from the first base. Beyond this particular receptor, the publication reports: How much clinical and demographic metadata was included differed by source and by participant, and the metadata was provided uncurated.

The immunoSEQ Assay, a bias-controlled multiplex PCR, was used to amplify TCRbeta CDR3 regions from genomic DNA. From the authors' description of their analysis: The number of nucleated cells in each sample was estimated from the amplification of reference gene primers within the assay. To quantify the absolute abundance of each unique TCRbeta CDR3 rearrangement, sequence reads were collapsed and filtered. For each sample, productive Simpson clonality was calculated as the square root of Simpson's diversity index across productive rearrangements. TCRdb carries this immuneACCESS record with in-frame sequences only. Its versions omit some clonotypes, under half of them owing to an unresolved V gene in the studies checked, with the rest unexplained. That table supplies the V and J calls and clone size; D and trimming were determined from the DNA. Present in this sample are 75,000 to 90,000 clones, 60% to 80% of which were seen just once. In total, the top ten clones hold 35% to 40% of the sample.

In Seattle, one collaborating source enrolled patients while the infection was active and tracked those patients longitudinally over the course of disease. Collaborating institutions collected whole blood in K2EDTA tubes following their own protocols. For TCRbeta analysis, collaborators shipped samples in one of three forms: frozen whole blood, isolated PBMCs, or DNA extracted from either of those sample types. The V and J segments used are TRBV2 and TRBJ2-6, with 15 bases aligning to TRBD2. The sequencing sample was made of peripheral blood. The origin of this receptor is a man aged 55 to 70 with COVID-19, enrolled during active disease. The DNA sequence is as follows: TGTGCCAGCAGTGCACCGGGACTAGCGGGAGGATCAGCTGGGGCCAACGTCCTGACTTTC. This is translated as CASSAPGLAGGSAGANVLTF.